This passage covers 21 T cell receptor beta chains from one sample sequenced in a study of T cells in Graves' hyperthyroidism and ophthalmopathy. TCR beta CDR3 sequences were amplified from RNA transcripts. First-round RT-PCR with HTBI primers amplified the TCR CDR3 region. Each CDR3 protein gets one entry after TCRdb re-called the multiplex PCR reads with MiXCR. This sample has about 770,000 distinct CDR3 sequences; roughly a sixth occur once, and the top ten carry 15% to 20%. The sample taken for sequencing was blood. The receptor set was obtained from a woman aged 45-60 years with Graves' hyperthyroidism that later progressed to Graves' ophthalmopathy.

The V gene is TRBV5-8, the J gene TRBJ2-5; TRBD1 agrees at 9 bases. CDR1 and CDR2 from the germline V gene are SGHTS and YDEGEE. The ends lost 6 bases at V and 4 bases at J; junction bases unmatched: 4. CDR3 size: 13 residues. The CDR3 sequence: CASTDRGGETQYF. CDR3 in DNA: TGTGCCAGCACCGACAGGGGGGGAGAGACCCAGTACTTC.

This clonotype has at least ten counts. V and J are TRBV12-3 or TRBV12-4 and TRBJ2-3, with 7 nucleotides matching TRBD1. The trim removed 3 bases at V and 4 bases at J, leaving 4 bases unmatched. This CDR3 region has 14 residues. This CDR3 is CASSLTGSPDTQYF. CDR3 DNA: TGTGCCAGCAGTTTGACAGGGAGTCCAGATACGCAGTATTTT.

There are a few counts of this clonotype. CDR3 protein: CSVPGQGATEAFF. For the CDR3, the DNA is TGCAGCGTCCCTGGACAGGGAGCCACTGAAGCTTTCTTT. The V gene is TRBV29-1, the J gene TRBJ1-1, with 8 bases that match TRBD1. CDR1 and CDR2 from the germline V gene are SQVTM and ANQGSEA. V shed 6 bases, J shed 4 bases, and the junction held 7 bases outside the gene matches. The CDR3 runs to 13 residues. Drawing the rest from reference TRBV29-1 and TRBJ1-1, the complete variable domain is SAVISQKPSRDICQRGTSLTIQCQVDSQVTMMFWYRQQPGQSLTLIATANQGSEATYESGFVIDKFPISRPNLTFSTLTVSNMSPEDSSIYLCSVPGQGATEAFFGQGTRLTVV.

This chain uses TRBV7-2 with TRBJ2-2, with a possible D match to TRBD1 (6 bases). The CDR3 runs to 16 residues. Germline V gene sequence: CDR1 SGHTA, CDR2 FQGNSA. V lost 0 bases, J lost 6 bases, and 14 bases lay in between. CDR3 sequence (DNA): TGTGCCAGCAGCTTAGCCAGGGGTCTCCCCCCCGGGGAGCTGTTTTTT. Translated, it gives CASSLARGLPPGELFF.

The V and J genes are TRBV7-2 and TRBJ1-2; D gene unclear. The V and J ends lost 5 bases and 0 bases respectively, with 19 bases between them. Germline loops: CDR1 SGHTA, CDR2 FQGNSA. CDR3 length: 17 amino acids. The CDR3 protein is CASSLGPGEIANYGYTF. The CDR3 bases are TGTGCCAGCAGCCTAGGGCCTGGGGAGATAGCTAACTATGGCTACACCTTC.

This chain links TRBV6-2 or TRBV6-3 with TRBJ2-7; D might be TRBD2 (5 bases). The CDR3 contains 17 residues. Germline CDR1 is MNHEY and CDR2 is SVGEGT. The V end lost 0 bases, the J end lost 4 bases, and 19 bases lay between the germline ends. The CDR3 DNA sequence: TGTGCCAGCAGTTACTCGAGTTTAGACTACCAACCTTACGAGCAGTACTTC. Amino acid sequence: CASSYSSLDYQPYEQYF.

V usage is TRBV6-6 and J usage is TRBJ1-1, with 8 bases aligning to TRBD1. This CDR3 has 15 amino acids. Germline V gene lookup returns CDR1 MNHNY and CDR2 SVGAGI (reference sequence). V shed 2 bases, J shed 5 bases, and the junction held 7 bases outside the gene matches. The CDR3 region is CASSYSPGGWTEAFF. The CDR3 DNA sequence: TGTGCCAGCAGTTACAGTCCAGGGGGCTGGACTGAAGCTTTCTTT.

This chain uses TRBV5-4 with TRBJ2-3, with TRBD1 matching 9 bases. The V gene's germline CDR1 is SGHNT and CDR2 YYREEE (reference sequence). CDR3 length: 16 residues. With 4 bases clipped from V and 2 bases from J, the junction kept 8 bases outside the gene matches. The CDR3 sequence is CASSPRTGAPTDTQYF. Written as DNA, the CDR3 is TGTGCCAGCAGCCCCCGGACAGGGGCCCCCACAGATACGCAGTATTTT.

This chain links TRBV10-3 with TRBJ1-2, with a weak D call TRBD1 (6 bases). The CDR3 runs 14 residues. Germline V gene data show CDR1 as ENHRY and CDR2 as SYGVKD. Trimming removed 5 bases from V and 6 bases from J, with 16 bases in between. The CDR3 DNA sequence: TGTGCCATCAGTTCCTTCGACAGGCGAGATGGCTACACCTTC. It codes for CAISSFDRRDGYTF.

The sample holds a few counts of this clonotype. The chain is built from TRBV18 and TRBJ2-2; no firm D call. Trimming removed 2 bases from V and 1 base from J, with 8 bases in between. Germline V gene data show CDR1 as KGHSH and CDR2 as LQKENI. The CDR3 totals 15 residues. CDR3 protein: CASSPRQKNTGELFF. The CDR3 DNA is TGTGCCAGCTCACCAAGGCAGAAGAACACCGGGGAGCTGTTTTTT.

The rearrangement links TRBV15 to TRBJ1-3, with TRBD1 identical over 7 bases. The CDR3 consists of 16 residues. Germline CDR1 is LNHNV and CDR2 is YYDKDF (reference sequence). V trimming: 2 bases; J trimming: 1 base; junction bases outside the gene matches: 5. CDR3 residues: CATSRSQGTSGNTIYF. DNA for the CDR3: TGTGCCACCAGCAGATCACAGGGGACATCTGGAAACACCATATATTTT.

The chain employs TRBV5-4 and TRBJ2-6; D remains unclear. V lost 3 bases and J 2 bases, leaving 9 bases between the germline ends. This CDR3 is built from 15 residues. Germline V lookup: CDR1 SGHNT, CDR2 YYREEE (reference sequence). The CDR3 spells CASSSPITGANVLTF. The CDR3 nucleotides read TGTGCCAGCAGCTCTCCCATTACTGGGGCCAACGTCCTGACTTTC. Based on the CDR3 plus reference TRBV5-4 and TRBJ2-6, the full variable domain is ETGVTQSPTHLIKTRGQQVTLRCSSQSGHNTVSWYQQALGQGPQFIFQYYREEENGRGNFPPRFSGLQFPNYSSELNVNALELDDSALYLCASSSPITGANVLTFGAGSRLTVL.

This clonotype was seen at least ten times. This chain joins TRBV30 and TRBJ2-5; 11 bases are shared with TRBD2. V lost 4 bases and J lost 2; bases outside the gene matches: 0. Germline V gene sequence: CDR1 GTSNPN, CDR2 SVGIG (reference sequence). The CDR3 length is 13 residues. CDR3 in DNA: TGTGCCTGGACTAGCGGGGGGCAAGAGACCCAGTACTTC. Residues: CAWTSGGQETQYF.

This clonotype has just one count. The rearrangement joins TRBV5-1 to TRBJ2-3, with 8 bases matching TRBD2. The germline gives CDR1 SGHRS, CDR2 YFSETQ. This CDR3 has 15 amino acids. V lost 4 bases, J lost 0 bases, and 4 bases stayed unmatched. CDR3 nucleotides: TGCGCCAGCAGCCATGAGCGGGGGAGCACAGATACGCAGTATTTT. Residues: CASSHERGSTDTQYF.

This clonotype was detected a few times. CDR3 protein: CASSLLGGGQPQHF. CDR3 bases: TGTGCCAGCAGCTTGTTAGGGGGCGGTCAGCCCCAGCATTTT. This rearrangement joins TRBV5-6 to TRBJ1-5; TRBD1 agrees at 7 bases. Germline V lookup: CDR1 SGHDT, CDR2 YYEEEE. V lost 1 base to trimming and J lost 6 bases; unmatched junction nucleotides: 4. The CDR3 totals 14 residues.

The chain is built from TRBV13 and TRBJ1-2; 7 bases align to TRBD1. Germline lookup yields CDR1 PRHDT and CDR2 FYEKMQ (reference sequence). Trimming took 0 bases from V and 4 from J; bases not matched to a gene: 11. The CDR3 spans 17 residues. The CDR3 protein is CASSLGEEGATLYGYTF. In nucleotides, the CDR3 is TGTGCCAGCAGCTTAGGCGAGGAGGGGGCGACGCTCTATGGCTACACCTTC.

This clonotype was seen a handful of times. V gene TRBV7-6 combines with J gene TRBJ1-5; D not resolved. Germline loops: CDR1 SGHVS, CDR2 FNYEAQ. The CDR3 contains 16 residues. V lost 0 bases, J lost 3 bases, and 12 bases lay in between. CDR3 protein: CASSLAIGRDNQPQHF. The CDR3 DNA is TGTGCCAGCAGCTTAGCGATAGGGAGGGACAATCAGCCCCAGCATTTT.

The chain carries TRBV9 and TRBJ1-2; a possible D gene is TRBD1 (5 bases). V lost 0 bases, J lost 0 bases, and 15 bases lay in between. The V gene's germline CDR1 is SGDLS and CDR2 YYNGEE. The CDR3 runs 17 residues. CDR3 sequence reads: CASSVGGRGPSNYGYTF. The CDR3 DNA follows: TGTGCCAGCAGCGTAGGAGGGAGGGGCCCATCTAACTATGGCTACACCTTC.

The chain uses TRBV6-5 and TRBJ2-3, with D possibly TRBD2 on 5 matching bases. The CDR3 consists of 16 residues. Trimming took off 0 bases at V and 0 bases at J, with 10 bases between the two ends. In germline, CDR1 is MNHEY, CDR2 SVGAGI. The CDR3 DNA reads TGTGCCAGCAGTTACTCGACGCGGGCTAGCACAGATACGCAGTATTTT. Protein product: CASSYSTRASTDTQYF.

The V and J genes are TRBV27 and TRBJ2-1, with D maybe TRBD2 (6 bases). Germline V gene lookup returns CDR1 MNHEY and CDR2 SMNVEV (reference sequence). V lost 0 bases and J 0 bases, leaving 9 bases between the germline ends. The CDR3 contains 16 residues. As DNA, the CDR3 is TGTGCCAGCAGTTTATCAGTCGGGAGCTCCTACAATGAGCAGTTCTTC. Amino acid sequence: CASSLSVGSSYNEQFF.

This clonotype occurred a few times. The chain links TRBV3-1 to TRBJ1-6, with TRBD1 as a possible D gene (5 bases). Germline CDR1 and CDR2: LGHDT and YNNKEL (reference sequence). The CDR3 is made up of 16 amino acids. The V end was cut by 1 base, the J end by 6 bases, with 13 bases between. The CDR3 spells CASSQVAGLGNSPLHF. The CDR3 coding sequence is TGTGCCAGCAGCCAAGTTGCAGGGCTGGGTAATTCACCCCTCCACTTT.